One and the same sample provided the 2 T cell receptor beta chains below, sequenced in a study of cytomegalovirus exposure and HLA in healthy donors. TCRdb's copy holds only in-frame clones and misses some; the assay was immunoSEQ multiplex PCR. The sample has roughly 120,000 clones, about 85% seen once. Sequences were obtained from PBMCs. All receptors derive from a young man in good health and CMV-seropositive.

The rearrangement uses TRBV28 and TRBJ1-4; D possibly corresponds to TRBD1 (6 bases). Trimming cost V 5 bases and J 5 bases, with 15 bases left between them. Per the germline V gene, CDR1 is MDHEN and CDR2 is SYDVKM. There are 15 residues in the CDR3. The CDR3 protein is CASSPPQGLNEKLFF. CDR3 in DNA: TGTGCCAGCAGTCCCCCACAGGGTCTAAATGAAAAACTGTTTTTT. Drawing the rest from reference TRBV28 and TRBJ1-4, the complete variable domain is DVKVTQSSRYLVKRTGEKVFLECVQDMDHENMFWYRQDPGLGLRLIYFSYDVKMKEKGDIPEGYSVSREKKERFSLILESASTNQTSMYLCASSPPQGLNEKLFFGSGTQLSVL.

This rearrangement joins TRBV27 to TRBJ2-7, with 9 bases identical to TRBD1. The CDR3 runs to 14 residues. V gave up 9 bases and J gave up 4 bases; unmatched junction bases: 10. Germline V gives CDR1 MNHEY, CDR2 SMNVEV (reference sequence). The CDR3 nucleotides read TGTGCCAGTCAAACCGGGACAGGGTGGTACGAGCAGTACTTC. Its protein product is CASQTGTGWYEQYF.